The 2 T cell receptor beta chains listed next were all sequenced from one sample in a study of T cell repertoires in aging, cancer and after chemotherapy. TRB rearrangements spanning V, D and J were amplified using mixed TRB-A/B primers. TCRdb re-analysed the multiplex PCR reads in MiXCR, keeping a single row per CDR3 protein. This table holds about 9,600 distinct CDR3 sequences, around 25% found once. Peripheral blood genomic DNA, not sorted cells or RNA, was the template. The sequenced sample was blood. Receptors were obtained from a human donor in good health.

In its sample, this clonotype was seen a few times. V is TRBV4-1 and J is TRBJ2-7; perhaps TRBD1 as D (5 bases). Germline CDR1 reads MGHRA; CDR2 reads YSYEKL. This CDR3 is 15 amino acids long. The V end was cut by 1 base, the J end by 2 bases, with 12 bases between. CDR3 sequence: CASSQGRVSPYEQYF. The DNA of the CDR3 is TGCGCCAGCAGCCAAGGCAGGGTGTCCCCCTACGAGCAGTACTTC.

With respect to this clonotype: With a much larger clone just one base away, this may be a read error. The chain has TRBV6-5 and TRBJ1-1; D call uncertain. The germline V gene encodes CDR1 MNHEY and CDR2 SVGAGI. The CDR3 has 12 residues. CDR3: CVSSQTYTEAFF. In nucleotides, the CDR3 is TGTGTCAGCAGCCAGACCTACACTGAAGCTTTCTTT.